This T cell receptor beta chain emerged from a study of CD8 T cells in ankylosing spondylitis. Notes on the study in general: Ankylosing spondylitis blood seemed to carry a telltale TCR beta motif made of eight or nine highly homologous variants.

Germline CDR1 SGHKS, CDR2 YYEKEE (reference sequence). The CDR3 is 12 amino acids. V was pared by 5 bases and J by 2 bases, with 7 bases between. A remark on this clonotype: No antigen is known for it.

Using its own MiXCR run on the 5' RACE reads, TCRdb lists one record per CDR3 protein. The sample carries fewer than 250,000 distinct CDR3 sequences, roughly 32% recorded once. The V and J genes are TRBV5-5 and TRBJ1-1; D ambiguous. The sequencing sample was made of blood, either unsorted or a sorted T cell fraction (not recorded which). This receptor was identified in a male donor with ankylosing spondylitis or in good health (not recorded which). The CDR3 region has the DNA TGTGCCAGCAGGAGGGATAACACTGAAGCTTTCTTT. This encodes CASRRDNTEAFF. Supplemented by reference TRBV5-5 and TRBJ1-1, the full variable domain reads DAGVTQSPTHLIKTRGQQVTLRCSPISGHKSVSWYQQVLGQGPQFIFQYYEKEERGRGNFPDRFSARQFPNYSSELNVNALLLGDSALYLCASRRDNTEAFFGQGTRLTVV.